In this sample, the clone carrying this T cell receptor (beta chain) turned up a few times. Averaging around 120 mL, one heparinised blood draw came from each individual donor. Populations isolated by sorting all had purity greater than 98%. Of the isolated RNA, all was reverse transcribed, and so the sequenced material was expressed TCRB transcripts. Repertoires were generated with immunoSEQ multiplex PCR, while TCRdb's copy carries only in-frame clones and drops some. The data hold under 800,000 clones, with roughly a sixth observed a single time. V was shortened by 8 bases and J by 0 bases, with 13 bases between the two germline ends. CDR3 length: 14 amino acids. Germline lookup yields CDR1 SGHTA and CDR2 FQGTGA. The sample belongs to a study of beta chain features in type 1 diabetes.

The chain links TRBV7-3 to TRBJ1-2; a possible D gene is TRBD1 (6 bases). The receptor was isolated from a man younger than 35 in good health. Sequences were obtained from naive CD4+ T cells from blood. The CDR3 DNA sequence: TGTGCCAGCGGGCCGGGACACGCTAACTATGGCTACACCTTC. It is translated as CASGPGHANYGYTF.